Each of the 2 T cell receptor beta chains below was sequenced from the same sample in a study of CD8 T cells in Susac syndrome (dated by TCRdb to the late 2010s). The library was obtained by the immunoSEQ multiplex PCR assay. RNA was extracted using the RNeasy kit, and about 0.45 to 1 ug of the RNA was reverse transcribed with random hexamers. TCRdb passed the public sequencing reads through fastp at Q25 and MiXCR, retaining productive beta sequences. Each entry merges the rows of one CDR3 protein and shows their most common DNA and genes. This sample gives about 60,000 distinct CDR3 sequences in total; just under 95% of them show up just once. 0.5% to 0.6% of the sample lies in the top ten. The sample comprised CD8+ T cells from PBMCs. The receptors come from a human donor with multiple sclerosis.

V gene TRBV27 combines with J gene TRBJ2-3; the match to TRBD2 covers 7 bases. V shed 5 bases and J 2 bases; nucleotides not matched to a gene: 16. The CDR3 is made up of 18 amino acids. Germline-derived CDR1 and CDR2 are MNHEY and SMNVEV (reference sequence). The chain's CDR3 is CASSRRGSGYSDTDTQYF. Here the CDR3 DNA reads TGTGCCAGCAGTCGGCGCGGGAGCGGGTACTCAGACACAGATACGCAGTATTTT.

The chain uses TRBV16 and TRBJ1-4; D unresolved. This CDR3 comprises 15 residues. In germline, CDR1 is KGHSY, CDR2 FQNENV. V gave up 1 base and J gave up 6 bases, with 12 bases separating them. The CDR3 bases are TGTGCCAGCAGCCAATTGGGTATGGACGATGAAAAACTGTTTTTT. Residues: CASSQLGMDDEKLFF.